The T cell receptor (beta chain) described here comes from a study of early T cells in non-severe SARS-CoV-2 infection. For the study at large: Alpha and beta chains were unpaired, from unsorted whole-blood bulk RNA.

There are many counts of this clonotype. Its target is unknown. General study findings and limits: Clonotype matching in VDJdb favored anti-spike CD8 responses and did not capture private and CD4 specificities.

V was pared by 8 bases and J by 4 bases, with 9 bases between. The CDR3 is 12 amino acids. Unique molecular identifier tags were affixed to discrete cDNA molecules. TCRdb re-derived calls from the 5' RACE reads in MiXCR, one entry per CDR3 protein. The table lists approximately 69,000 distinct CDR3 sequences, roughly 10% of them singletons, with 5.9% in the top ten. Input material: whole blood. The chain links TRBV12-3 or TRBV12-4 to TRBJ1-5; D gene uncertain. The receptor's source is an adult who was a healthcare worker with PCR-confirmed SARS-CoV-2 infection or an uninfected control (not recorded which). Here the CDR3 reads CASAASNQPQHF. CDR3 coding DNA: TGTGCCAGCGCTGCCTCTAATCAGCCCCAGCATTTT.